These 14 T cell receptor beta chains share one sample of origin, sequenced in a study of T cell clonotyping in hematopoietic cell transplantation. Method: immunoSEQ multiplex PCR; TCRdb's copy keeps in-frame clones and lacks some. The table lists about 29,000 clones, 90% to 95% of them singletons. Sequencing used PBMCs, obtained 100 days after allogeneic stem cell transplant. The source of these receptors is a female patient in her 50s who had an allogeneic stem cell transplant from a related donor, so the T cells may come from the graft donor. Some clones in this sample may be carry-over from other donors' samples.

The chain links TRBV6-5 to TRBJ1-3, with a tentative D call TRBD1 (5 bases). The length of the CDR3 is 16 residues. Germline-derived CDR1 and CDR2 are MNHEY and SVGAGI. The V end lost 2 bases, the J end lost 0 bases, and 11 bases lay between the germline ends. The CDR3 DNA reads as TGTGCCAGCAGTTACCAGGGCGGGTACTCTGGAAACACCATATATTTT. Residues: CASSYQGGYSGNTIYF.

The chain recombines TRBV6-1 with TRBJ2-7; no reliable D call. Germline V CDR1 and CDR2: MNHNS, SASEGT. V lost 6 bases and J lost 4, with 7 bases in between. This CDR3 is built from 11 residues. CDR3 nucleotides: TGTGCCAGCAGCGACAATTACGAGCAGTACTTC. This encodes CASSDNYEQYF.

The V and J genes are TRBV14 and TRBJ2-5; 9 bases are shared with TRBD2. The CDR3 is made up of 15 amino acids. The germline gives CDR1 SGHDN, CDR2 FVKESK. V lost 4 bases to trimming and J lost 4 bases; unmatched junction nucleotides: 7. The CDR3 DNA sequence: TGTGCCAGCAGCCCTACTCTAGCGGGGATAGAGACCCAGTACTTC. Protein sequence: CASSPTLAGIETQYF.

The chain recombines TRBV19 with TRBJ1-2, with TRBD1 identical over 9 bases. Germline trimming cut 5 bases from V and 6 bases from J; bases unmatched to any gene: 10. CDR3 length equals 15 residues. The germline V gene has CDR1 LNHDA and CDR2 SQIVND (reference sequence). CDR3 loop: CASSGTGGARDGYTF. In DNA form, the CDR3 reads TGTGCCAGTAGTGGCACAGGGGGCGCGAGGGATGGCTACACCTTC.

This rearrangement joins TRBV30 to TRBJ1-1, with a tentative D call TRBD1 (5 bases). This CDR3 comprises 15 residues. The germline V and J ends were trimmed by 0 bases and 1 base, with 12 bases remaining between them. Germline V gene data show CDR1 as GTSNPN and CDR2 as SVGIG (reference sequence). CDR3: CAWSVLITGNTEAFF. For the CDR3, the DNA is TGTGCCTGGAGTGTACTGATCACAGGGAACACTGAAGCTTTCTTT.

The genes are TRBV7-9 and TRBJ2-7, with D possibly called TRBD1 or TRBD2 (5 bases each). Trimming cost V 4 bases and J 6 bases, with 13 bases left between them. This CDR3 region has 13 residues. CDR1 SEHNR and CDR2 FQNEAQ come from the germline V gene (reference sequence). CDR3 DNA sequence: TGTGCCAGCAGCTCGTATGGGGGTTTCGAGCAGTACTTC. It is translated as CASSSYGGFEQYF.

The CDR3 nucleotides are TGCGCCAGCAGCTTGGCCTTCGAGACAGGGACGTGGTCACCCCTCCACTTT. Translating gives CASSLAFETGTWSPLHF. The rearrangement uses TRBV5-1 and TRBJ1-6, with 7 bases identical to TRBD1. Losses at the gene ends were 0 bases for V and 10 bases for J; bases not matched to a gene: 13. CDR3 length: 17 amino acids. Germline V gene data show CDR1 as SGHRS and CDR2 as YFSETQ. Full variable domain (rest looked up from reference TRBV5-1 and TRBJ1-6): KAGVTQTPRYLIKTRGQQVTLSCSPISGHRSVSWYQQTPGQGLQFLFEYFSETQRNKGNFPGRFSGRQFSNSRSEMNVSTLELGDSALYLCASSLAFETGTWSPLHFGNGTRLTVT.

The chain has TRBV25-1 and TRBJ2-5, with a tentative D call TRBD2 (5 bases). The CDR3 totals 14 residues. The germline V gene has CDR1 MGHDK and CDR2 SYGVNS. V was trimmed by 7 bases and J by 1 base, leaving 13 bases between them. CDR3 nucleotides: TGTGCCAGCACCCCCCGCGGGCGCCAAGAGACCCAGTACTTC. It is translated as CASTPRGRQETQYF. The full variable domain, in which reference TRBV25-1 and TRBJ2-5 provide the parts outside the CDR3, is EADIYQTPRYLVIGTGKKITLECSQTMGHDKMYWYQQDPGMELHLIHYSYGVNSTEKGDLSSESTVSRIRTEHFPLTLESARPSHTSQYLCASTPRGRQETQYFGPGTRLLVL.

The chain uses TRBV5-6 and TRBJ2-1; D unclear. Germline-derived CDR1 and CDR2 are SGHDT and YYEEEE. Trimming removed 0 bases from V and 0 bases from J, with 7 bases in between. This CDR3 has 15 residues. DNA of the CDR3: TGTGCCAGCAGCTTGGGCACGAGCTCCTACAATGAGCAGTTCTTC. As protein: CASSLGTSSYNEQFF.

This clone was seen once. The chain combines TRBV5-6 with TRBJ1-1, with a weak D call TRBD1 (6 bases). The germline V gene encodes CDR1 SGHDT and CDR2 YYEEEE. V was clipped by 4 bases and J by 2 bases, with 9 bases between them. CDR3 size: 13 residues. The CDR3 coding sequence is TGTGCCAGCAGCAGGACAGCCAACACTGAAGCTTTCTTT. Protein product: CASSRTANTEAFF.

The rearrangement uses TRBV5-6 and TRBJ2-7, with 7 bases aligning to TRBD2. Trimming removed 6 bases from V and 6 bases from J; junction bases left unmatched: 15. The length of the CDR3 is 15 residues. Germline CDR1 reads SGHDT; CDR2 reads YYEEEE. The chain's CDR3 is CASTIGGGLPGEQYF. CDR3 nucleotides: TGTGCCAGCACCATTGGGGGGGGACTACCGGGCGAGCAGTACTTC.

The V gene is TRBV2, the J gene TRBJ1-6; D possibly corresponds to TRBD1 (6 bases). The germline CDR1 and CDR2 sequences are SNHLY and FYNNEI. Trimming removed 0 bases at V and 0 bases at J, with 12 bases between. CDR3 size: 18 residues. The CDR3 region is CASSEAQGGSSYNSPLHF. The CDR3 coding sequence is TGTGCCAGCAGTGAAGCCCAAGGGGGGAGCTCCTATAATTCACCCCTCCACTTT. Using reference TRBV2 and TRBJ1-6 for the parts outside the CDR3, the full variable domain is EPEVTQTPSHQVTQMGQEVILRCVPISNHLYFYWYRQILGQKVEFLVSFYNNEISEKSEIFDDQFSVERPDGSNFTLKIRSTKLEDSAMYFCASSEAQGGSSYNSPLHFGNGTRLTVT.

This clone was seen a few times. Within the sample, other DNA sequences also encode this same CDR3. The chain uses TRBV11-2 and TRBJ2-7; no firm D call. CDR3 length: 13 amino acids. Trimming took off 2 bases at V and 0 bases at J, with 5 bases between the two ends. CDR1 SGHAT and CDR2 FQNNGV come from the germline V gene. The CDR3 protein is CASSLQTSYEQYF. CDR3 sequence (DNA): TGTGCCAGCAGCTTACAGACCTCCTACGAGCAGTACTTC.

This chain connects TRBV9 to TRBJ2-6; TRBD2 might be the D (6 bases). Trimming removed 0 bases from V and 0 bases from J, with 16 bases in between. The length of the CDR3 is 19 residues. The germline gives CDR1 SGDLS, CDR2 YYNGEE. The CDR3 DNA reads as TGTGCCAGCAGCGTAGGGAGGGACGGAGAGAGCTCTGGGGCCAACGTCCTGACTTTC. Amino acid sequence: CASSVGRDGESSGANVLTF.